This T cell receptor beta chain was recorded in a study of blood T cell repertoires in COVID-19. Overall study context: Samples representing acute and convalescent COVID-19 were sourced from the United States, Italy and Spain. T cells, B-cell-depleted T cells, or PBMCs supplied cDNA or gDNA.

The protocol was immunoSEQ multiplex PCR, while the TCRdb copy is restricted to in-frame clones and leaves out a portion. The sample has around 400,000 clones, more than 75% seen once. The CDR3 runs 17 residues. The germline gives CDR1 MDHEN, CDR2 SYDVKM. Losses at the gene ends were 4 bases for V and 1 base for J; bases not matched to a gene: 3. This TCR came from a woman aged 25 to 39 with COVID-19, enrolled during active disease. Sequencing was performed on peripheral blood. This chain joins TRBV28 and TRBJ2-6, with 11 nucleotides matching TRBD1. The CDR3 spells CASSSGQGASGANVLTF. In nucleotides, the CDR3 is TGTGCCAGCAGTTCAGGACAGGGGGCTTCTGGGGCCAACGTCCTGACTTTC. The variable domain in full, with the rest retrieved from reference TRBV28 and TRBJ2-6, is DVKVTQSSRYLVKRTGEKVFLECVQDMDHENMFWYRQDPGLGLRLIYFSYDVKMKEKGDIPEGYSVSREKKERFSLILESASTNQTSMYLCASSSGQGASGANVLTFGAGSRLTVL.